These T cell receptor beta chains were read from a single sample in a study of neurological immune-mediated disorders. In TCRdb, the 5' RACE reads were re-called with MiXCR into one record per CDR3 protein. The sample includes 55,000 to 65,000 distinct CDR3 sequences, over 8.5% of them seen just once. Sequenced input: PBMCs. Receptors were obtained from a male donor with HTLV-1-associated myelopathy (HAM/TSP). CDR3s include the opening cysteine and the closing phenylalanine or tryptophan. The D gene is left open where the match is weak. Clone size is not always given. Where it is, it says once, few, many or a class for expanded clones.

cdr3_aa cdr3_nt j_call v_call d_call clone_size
CASSEDRGWGTEAFF TGTGCCAGCAGTGAAGACCGGGGCTGGGGCACTGAAGCTTTCTTT TRBJ1-1 TRBV25-1 - -
CASSVGFATDTQYF TGTGCCAGCAGCGTAGGGTTCGCCACAGATACGCAGTATTTT TRBJ2-3 TRBV7-9 - many
CSATKTGGSYEQYF TGCAGTGCTACTAAAACAGGGGGCTCCTACGAGCAGTACTTC TRBJ2-7 TRBV20-1 TRBD1 many
CASSYSNSGVGNTIYF TGTGCCAGCAGTTACTCGAATTCAGGGGTCGGAAACACCATATATTTT TRBJ1-3 TRBV6-5 - many
CASSPDRGPRRPQHF TGTGCCAGCAGTCCGGACAGGGGCCCTCGGAGGCCCCAGCATTTT TRBJ1-5 TRBV6-2/TRBV6-3 TRBD1 many
CASSVGWGAGYTF TGTGCCAGCAGCGTAGGCTGGGGGGCCGGCTACACCTTC TRBJ1-2 TRBV9 - many
CASSLQGSDGYTF TGTGCCAGCAGTCTACAGGGGTCGGATGGCTACACCTTC TRBJ1-2 TRBV2 TRBD1 many
CASSWGVETQYF TGTGCCAGCAGCTGGGGGGTGGAGACCCAGTACTTC TRBJ2-5 TRBV7-9 - -
CASSLGTGTADTQYF TGCGCCAGCAGCTTGGGGACAGGGACCGCAGATACGCAGTATTTT TRBJ2-3 TRBV5-1 TRBD1 few
CASSPPTRVADTQYF TGTGCCAGCAGCCCCCCCACGAGGGTTGCGGATACGCAGTATTTT TRBJ2-3 TRBV11-3 - few
CASSKSGYLGETQYF TGCGCCAGCAGCAAAAGCGGCTACCTCGGGGAGACCCAGTACTTC TRBJ2-5 TRBV5-1 - many
CASSARTSGSSDTQYF TGTGCCAGCAGTGCCCGGACTAGCGGGAGTTCAGATACGCAGTATTTT TRBJ2-3 TRBV9 TRBD2 many
CASSQDLGMEQYF TGTGCCAGCAGCCAAGATTTAGGGATGGAGCAGTACTTC TRBJ2-7 TRBV4-2 - -
CACRSWTGRPYEQYF TGTGCCTGCAGATCCTGGACAGGGAGGCCCTACGAGCAGTACTTC TRBJ2-7 TRBV7-9 TRBD1 -
CASSYQGANYGYTF TGTGCCAGCAGCTACCAGGGAGCTAACTATGGCTACACCTTC TRBJ1-2 TRBV7-9 - -
CSARQGTSGNTIYF TGCAGTGCTAGGCAGGGAACCTCTGGAAACACCATATATTTT TRBJ1-3 TRBV20-1 - many
CSWVPDGTDTQYF TGCTCCTGGGTCCCCGATGGGACAGATACGCAGTATTTT TRBJ2-3 TRBV20-1 - many
CSASWTTISGNTIYF TGCAGTGCTAGTTGGACAACGATCTCTGGAAACACCATATATTTT TRBJ1-3 TRBV20-1 - many
CAISDSATSGVIDTQYF TGTGCCATCAGTGATTCGGCGACTAGCGGGGTTATAGATACGCAGTATTTT TRBJ2-3 TRBV10-3 TRBD2 medium-sized
CASSEVQGITTNEKLFF TGCGCCAGCAGTGAGGTTCAGGGGATAACAACTAATGAAAAACTGTTTTTT TRBJ1-4 TRBV10-2 - many
CSARPHGQVYNEQFF TGCAGTGCTAGACCCCACGGACAGGTCTACAATGAGCAGTTCTTC TRBJ2-1 TRBV20-1 TRBD1 -
CASSLDPGGAETQYF TGTGCCAGCAGCTTAGACCCGGGGGGGGCGGAGACCCAGTACTTC TRBJ2-5 TRBV7-2 TRBD2 -
CASSLVTGDYGYNF TGTGCCAGCAGCTTAGTAACAGGGGACTATGGCTACAACTTC TRBJ1-2 TRBV7-2 TRBD1 -
CASSPGTSRPGYTF TGCGCCAGCAGCCCAGGGACGTCCCGCCCTGGCTACACCTTC TRBJ1-2 TRBV5-1 - many
CASSPQGTGRYGYTF TGTGCCAGCAGCCCACAGGGTACTGGCCGCTATGGCTACACCTTC TRBJ1-2 TRBV7-9 - many
CASSLVLAGGPGTDTQYF TGCGCCAGCAGCTTGGTACTAGCGGGGGGGCCAGGAACAGATACGCAGTATTTT TRBJ2-3 TRBV5-1 TRBD2 many
CASRVWTSGGKVYNEQFF TGTGCCAGCAGGGTCTGGACTAGCGGGGGGAAGGTCTACAATGAGCAGTTCTTC TRBJ2-1 TRBV6-5 TRBD2 many
CASSWDGANVLTF TGTGCCAGCAGTTGGGATGGGGCCAACGTCCTGACTTTC TRBJ2-6 TRBV6-2/TRBV6-3 - many
CASGPTSGGETQYF TGTGCCAGCGGCCCGACTAGCGGGGGGGAGACCCAGTACTTC TRBJ2-5 TRBV9 TRBD2 many